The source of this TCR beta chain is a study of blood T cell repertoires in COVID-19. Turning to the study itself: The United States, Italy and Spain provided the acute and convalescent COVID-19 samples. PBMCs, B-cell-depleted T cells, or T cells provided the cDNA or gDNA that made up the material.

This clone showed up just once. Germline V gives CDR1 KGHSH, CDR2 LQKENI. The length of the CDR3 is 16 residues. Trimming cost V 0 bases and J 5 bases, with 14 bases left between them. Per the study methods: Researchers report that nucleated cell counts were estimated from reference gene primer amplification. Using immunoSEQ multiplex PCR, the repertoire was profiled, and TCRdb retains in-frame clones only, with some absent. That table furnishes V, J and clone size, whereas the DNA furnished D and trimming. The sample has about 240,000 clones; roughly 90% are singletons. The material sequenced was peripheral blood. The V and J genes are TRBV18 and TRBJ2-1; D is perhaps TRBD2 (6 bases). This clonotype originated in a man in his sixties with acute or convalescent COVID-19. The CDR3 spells CASSPPVVTGDNEQFF. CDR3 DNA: TGTGCCAGCTCACCACCGGTTGTCACGGGGGACAATGAGCAGTTCTTC. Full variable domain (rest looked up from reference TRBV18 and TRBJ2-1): NAGVMQNPRHLVRRRGQEARLRCSPMKGHSHVYWYRQLPEEGLKFMVYLQKENIIDESGMPKERFSAEFPKEGPSILRIQQVVRGDSAAYFCASSPPVVTGDNEQFFGPGTRLTVL.